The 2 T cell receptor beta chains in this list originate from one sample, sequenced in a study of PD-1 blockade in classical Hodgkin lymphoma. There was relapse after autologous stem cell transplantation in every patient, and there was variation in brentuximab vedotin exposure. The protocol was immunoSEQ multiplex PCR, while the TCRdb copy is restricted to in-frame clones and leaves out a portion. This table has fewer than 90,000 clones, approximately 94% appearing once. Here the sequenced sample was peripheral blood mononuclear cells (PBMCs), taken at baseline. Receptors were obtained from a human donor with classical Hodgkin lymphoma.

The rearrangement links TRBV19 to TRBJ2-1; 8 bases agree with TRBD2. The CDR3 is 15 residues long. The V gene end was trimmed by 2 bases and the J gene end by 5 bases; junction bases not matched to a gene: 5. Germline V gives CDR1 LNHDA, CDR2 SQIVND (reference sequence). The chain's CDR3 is CASSISSGRHNEQFF. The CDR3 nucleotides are TGTGCCAGTAGTATATCGAGCGGGAGACACAATGAGCAGTTCTTC.

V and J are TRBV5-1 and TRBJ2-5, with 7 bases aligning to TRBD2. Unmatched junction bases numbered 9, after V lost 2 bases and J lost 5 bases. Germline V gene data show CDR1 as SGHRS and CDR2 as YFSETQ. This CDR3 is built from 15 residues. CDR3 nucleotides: TGCGCCAGCAGCTTCGGCGGGAGTGGGCGGGAGACCCAGTACTTC. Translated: CASSFGGSGRETQYF.